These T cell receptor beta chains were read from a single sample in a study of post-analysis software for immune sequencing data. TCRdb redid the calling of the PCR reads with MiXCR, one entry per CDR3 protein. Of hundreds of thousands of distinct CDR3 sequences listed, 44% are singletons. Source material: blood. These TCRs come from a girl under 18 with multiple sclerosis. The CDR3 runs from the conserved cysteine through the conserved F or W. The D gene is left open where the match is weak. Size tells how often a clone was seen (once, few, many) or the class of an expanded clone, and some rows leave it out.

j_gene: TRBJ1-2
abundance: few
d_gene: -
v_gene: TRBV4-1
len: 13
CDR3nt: TGCGCCAGCAGCCAAGATTACAGGGCTGGCTACACCTTC
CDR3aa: CASSQDYRAGYTF

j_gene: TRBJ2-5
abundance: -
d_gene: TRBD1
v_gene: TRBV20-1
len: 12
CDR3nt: TGCAGGGCTAGTCAGGGGGAAGAGACCCAGTACTTC
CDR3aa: CRASQGEETQYF

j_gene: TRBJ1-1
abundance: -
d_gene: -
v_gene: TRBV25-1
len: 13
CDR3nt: TGTGCCAGCACCTTTGGACAGTACACTGAAGCTTTCTTT
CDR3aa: CASTFGQYTEAFF

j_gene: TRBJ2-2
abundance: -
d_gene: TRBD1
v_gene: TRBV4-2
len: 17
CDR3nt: TGTGCCAGCAGCTCCCAAACCGGGACAGGGTACACCGGGGAGCTGTTTTTT
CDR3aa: CASSSQTGTGYTGELFF

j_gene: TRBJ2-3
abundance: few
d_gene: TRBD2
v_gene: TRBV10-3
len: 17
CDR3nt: TGTGCCATCAGTGAGTCGAGTAGCGGGAGGAGCCCAGATACGCAGTATTTT
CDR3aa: CAISESSSGRSPDTQYF

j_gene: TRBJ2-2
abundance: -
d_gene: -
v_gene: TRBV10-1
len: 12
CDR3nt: TGCGCCTGCGGGACAAACACCGGGGAGCTGTTTTTT
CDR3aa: CACGTNTGELFF

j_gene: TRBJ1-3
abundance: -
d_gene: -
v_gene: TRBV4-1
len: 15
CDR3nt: TGCGCCAGCAGCCAAGGGCAGGGTTTCGGAAACACCATATATTTT
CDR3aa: CASSQGQGFGNTIYF

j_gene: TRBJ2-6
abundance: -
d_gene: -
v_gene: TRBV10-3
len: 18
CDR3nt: TGTGCCATCAGCATTGTAGGACAGTTTAGCTCTGGGGCCAACGTCCTGACTTTC
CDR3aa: CAISIVGQFSSGANVLTF

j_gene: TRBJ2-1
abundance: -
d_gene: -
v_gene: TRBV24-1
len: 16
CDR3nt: TGTGCCACCAGCGATGGTTTGGGCGGAGGGTACAATGAGCAGTTCTTC
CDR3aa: CATSDGLGGGYNEQFF

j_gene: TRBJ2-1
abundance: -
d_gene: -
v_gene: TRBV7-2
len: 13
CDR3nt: TGTGCCAGCAGTCCCCAGGGGTTCCGTGTGCAGTTCTTC
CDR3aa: CASSPQGFRVQFF

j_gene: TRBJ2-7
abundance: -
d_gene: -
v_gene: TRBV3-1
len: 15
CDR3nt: TGTGCCAGCAGCCACCGGGGCCCTTTTGGGGACGAGCAGTACTTC
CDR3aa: CASSHRGPFGDEQYF

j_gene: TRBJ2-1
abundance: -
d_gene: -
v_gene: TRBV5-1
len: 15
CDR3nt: TGCGCCAGCAGCTTTGGGCCGCGCACCAACAATGAGCAGTTCTTC
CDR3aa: CASSFGPRTNNEQFF

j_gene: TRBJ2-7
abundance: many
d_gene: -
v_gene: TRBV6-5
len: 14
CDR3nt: TGTGCCAGCAGATACAGGGCATTCTCCTACGAGCAGTACTTC
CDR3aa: CASRYRAFSYEQYF

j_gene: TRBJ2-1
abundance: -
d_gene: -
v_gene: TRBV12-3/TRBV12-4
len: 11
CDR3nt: TGTGCCAGCAGCAGAAGAATAGAGCAGTTCTTC
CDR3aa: CASSRRIEQFF

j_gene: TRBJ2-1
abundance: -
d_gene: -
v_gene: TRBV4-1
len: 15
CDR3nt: TGCGCCAGCAGCCAAGTATATATCGGGTCCAATGAGCAGTTCTTC
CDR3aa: CASSQVYIGSNEQFF

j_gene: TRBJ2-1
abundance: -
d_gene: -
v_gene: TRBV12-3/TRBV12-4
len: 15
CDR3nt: TGTGCCAGCGGTGAACGAGGGGGGGGGCTCAATGAGCAGTTCTTC
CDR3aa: CASGERGGGLNEQFF

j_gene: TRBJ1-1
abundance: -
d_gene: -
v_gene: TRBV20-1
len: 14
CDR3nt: TGCAGTGCCCCGGACAGCCGACATAACACTGAAGCTTTCTTT
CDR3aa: CSAPDSRHNTEAFF

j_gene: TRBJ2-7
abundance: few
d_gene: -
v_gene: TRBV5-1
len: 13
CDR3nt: TGCGCCAGCGGCGAGGGGGGAACCTACGAGCAGTACTTC
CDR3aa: CASGEGGTYEQYF

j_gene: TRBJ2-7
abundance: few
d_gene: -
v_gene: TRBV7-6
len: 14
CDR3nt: TGTGCCAGCAGCCCCTTCCGGACAAACTACGAGCAGTACTTC
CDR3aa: CASSPFRTNYEQYF

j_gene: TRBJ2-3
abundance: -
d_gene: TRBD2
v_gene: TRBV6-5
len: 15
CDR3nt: TGTGCCAGCAGGAATAGCGGGGTTAGCACAGATACGCAGTATTTT
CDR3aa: CASRNSGVSTDTQYF

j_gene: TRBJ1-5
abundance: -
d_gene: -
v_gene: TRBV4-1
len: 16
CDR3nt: TGCGCCAGCAGCCCCGAACAGGGCAGTGGGTCTATGCCCCAGCATTTT
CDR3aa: CASSPEQGSGSMPQHF

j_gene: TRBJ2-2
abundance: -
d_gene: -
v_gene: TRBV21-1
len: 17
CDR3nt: TGTGCCAGCAGCAACTCCTTTAGCAGGGGGCAAGTCGGGGAGCTGTTTTTT
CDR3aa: CASSNSFSRGQVGELFF